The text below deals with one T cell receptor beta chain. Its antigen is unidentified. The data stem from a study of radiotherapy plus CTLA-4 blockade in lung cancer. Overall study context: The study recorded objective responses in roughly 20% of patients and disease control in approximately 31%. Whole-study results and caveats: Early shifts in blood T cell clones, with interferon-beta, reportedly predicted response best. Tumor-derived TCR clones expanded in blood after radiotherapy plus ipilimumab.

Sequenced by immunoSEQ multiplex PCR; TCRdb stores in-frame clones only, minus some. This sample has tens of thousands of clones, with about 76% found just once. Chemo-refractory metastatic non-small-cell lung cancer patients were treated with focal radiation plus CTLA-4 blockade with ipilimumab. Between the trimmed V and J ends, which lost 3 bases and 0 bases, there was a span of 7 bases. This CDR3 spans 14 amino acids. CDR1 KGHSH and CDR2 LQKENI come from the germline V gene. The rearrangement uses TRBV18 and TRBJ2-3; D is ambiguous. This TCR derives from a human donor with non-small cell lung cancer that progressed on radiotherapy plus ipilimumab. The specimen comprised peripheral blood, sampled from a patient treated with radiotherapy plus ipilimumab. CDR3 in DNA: TGTGCCAGCTCACCGAAAGGTAGCACAGATACGCAGTATTTT. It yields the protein CASSPKGSTDTQYF.